This TCR beta chain emerged from a study of a mutant IDH1 vaccine in newly diagnosed glioma. As for time point: week 47, end of study. A 20-mer mutant IDH1 peptide at 300 ug was injected subcutaneously with topical imiquimod. Sequencing was performed with immunoSEQ multiplex PCR; in TCRdb, only in-frame clones are kept and a portion is missing. This table holds approximately 56,000 clones, approximately 64% found once. Note on this clone: Its antigen is not known.

CDR3 length: 13 residues. The germline V and J ends were trimmed by 0 bases and 4 bases, with 4 bases remaining between them. Looked up from germline, CDR1 is MNHNS and CDR2 is SASEGT. Sequencing used peripheral blood mononuclear cells (PBMCs), obtained from a glioma patient whose treatment included an IDH1 peptide vaccine. V gene TRBV6-1 combines with J gene TRBJ1-3; unclear D gene. The receptor was derived from a man aged 40-49 years with glioma. Some clones in this sample may be carry-over from other donors' samples. The CDR3 sequence: CASSEASGNTIYF. DNA for the CDR3: TGTGCCAGCAGTGAAGCGTCCGGAAACACCATATATTTT.